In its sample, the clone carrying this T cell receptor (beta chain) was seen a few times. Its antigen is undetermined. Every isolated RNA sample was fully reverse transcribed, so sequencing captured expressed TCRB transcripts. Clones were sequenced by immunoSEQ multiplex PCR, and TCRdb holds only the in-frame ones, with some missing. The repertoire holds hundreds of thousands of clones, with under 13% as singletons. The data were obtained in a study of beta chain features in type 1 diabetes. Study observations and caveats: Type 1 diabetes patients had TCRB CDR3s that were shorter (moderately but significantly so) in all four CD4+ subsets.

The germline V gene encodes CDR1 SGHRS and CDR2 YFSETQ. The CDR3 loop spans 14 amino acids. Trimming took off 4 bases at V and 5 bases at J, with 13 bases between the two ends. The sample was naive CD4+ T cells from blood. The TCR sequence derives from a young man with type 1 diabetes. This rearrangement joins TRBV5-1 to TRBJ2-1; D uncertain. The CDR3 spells CASSPGEPDNEQFF. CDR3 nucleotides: TGCGCCAGCAGCCCCGGAGAGCCCGACAATGAGCAGTTCTTC.